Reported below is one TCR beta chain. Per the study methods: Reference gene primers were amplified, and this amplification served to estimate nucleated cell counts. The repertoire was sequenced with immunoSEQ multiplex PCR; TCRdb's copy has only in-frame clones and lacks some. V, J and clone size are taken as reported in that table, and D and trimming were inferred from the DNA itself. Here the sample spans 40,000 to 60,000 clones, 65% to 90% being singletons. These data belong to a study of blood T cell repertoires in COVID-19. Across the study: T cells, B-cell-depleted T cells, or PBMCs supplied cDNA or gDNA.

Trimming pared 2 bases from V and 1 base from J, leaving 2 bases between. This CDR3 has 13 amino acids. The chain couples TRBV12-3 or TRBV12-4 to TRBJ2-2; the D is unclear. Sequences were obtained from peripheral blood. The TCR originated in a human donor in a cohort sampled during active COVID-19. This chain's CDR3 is CASSLRNTGELFF. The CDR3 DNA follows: TGTGCCAGCAGTTTACGGAACACCGGGGAGCTGTTTTTT.